Listed here are 2 T cell receptor beta chains from one sample, sequenced in a study of blood T cells in healthy people across ages. It was with a sample-barcoded 5' primer and a J-beta primer mix that a second PCR of roughly 7 to 12 cycles was run. TCRdb processed the 5' RACE reads anew with MiXCR; each CDR3 protein has one entry. The table records approximately 1.5 million distinct CDR3 sequences, about 35% of them present only once. The specimen was blood. All receptors come from a woman in her 30s in good health.

Only a few counts were recorded for this clonotype. The DNA of the CDR3 is TGCAGTGCATTTACACCGAGTAACTATGGCTACACCTTC. It codes for CSAFTPSNYGYTF. V usage is TRBV20-1 and J usage is TRBJ1-2; D gene unclear. With 6 bases removed from V and 1 base from J, the gap between germline ends came to 12 bases. Looked up from germline, CDR1 is DFQATT and CDR2 is SNEGSKA (reference sequence). The CDR3 covers 13 residues.

Many counts were recorded for this clonotype. The chain has TRBV4-1 and TRBJ2-3, with D uncertain. The germline V and J ends were trimmed by 1 base and 7 bases, with 15 bases remaining between them. The CDR3 loop spans 15 amino acids. From germline, CDR1 is MGHRA and CDR2 YSYEKL. CDR3 coding DNA: TGCGCCAGCAGCCAAGTAGGGCTCGCTGAGAATACGCAGTATTTT. Translation: CASSQVGLAENTQYF.